The 24 T cell receptor beta chains below all came from one sample that was sequenced in a study of blood T cell repertoires in COVID-19. Measured with immunoSEQ multiplex PCR; TCRdb has only the in-frame clones, and not every one. The table records about 250,000 clones, about 88% of them present only once. Sequenced material: PBMCs or T cells enriched from blood (not recorded which). The source of these receptors is a woman between 45 and 65 years old who had recovered from COVID-19.

The chain carries TRBV29-1 and TRBJ2-1; 10 nucleotides align to TRBD2. With 4 bases clipped from V and 5 bases from J, the junction kept 8 bases outside the gene matches. The CDR3 extends over 15 amino acids. CDR1 is SQVTM, CDR2 ANQGSEA, per germline. As DNA, the CDR3 is TGCAGCGTTGCGAGTAGCGGGAGGTCGAACAATGAGCAGTTCTTC. This encodes CSVASSGRSNNEQFF.

The chain recombines TRBV6-5 with TRBJ1-2; no reliable D call. This CDR3 contains 13 residues. Looked up from germline, CDR1 is MNHEY and CDR2 is SVGAGI. V was shortened by 6 bases and J by 4 bases, with 12 bases between the two germline ends. The CDR3 nucleotides read TGTGCCAGCAGCGGTCTGTCGGGCTATGGCTACACCTTC. Protein product: CASSGLSGYGYTF.

The rearrangement links TRBV18 to TRBJ2-7, with D perhaps matching TRBD1 (5 bases). CDR1 is KGHSH, CDR2 LQKENI, per germline. The V and J ends lost 5 bases and 1 base respectively, with 21 bases between them. This CDR3 has 17 residues. The CDR3: CASSFSPRVEQSYEQYF. DNA of the CDR3: TGTGCCAGCTCATTTTCACCCAGGGTAGAGCAATCCTACGAGCAGTACTTC.

V and J are TRBV12-5 and TRBJ2-1, with TRBD1 as a possible D gene (6 bases). Germline V gives CDR1 LGHNT, CDR2 FRNRAP. V shed 6 bases and J shed 0 bases, with 12 bases lying between them. The CDR3 covers 15 residues. The CDR3: CASGQGPNSYNEQFF. In nucleotides, the CDR3 is TGTGCTAGTGGACAGGGACCGAACTCCTACAATGAGCAGTTCTTC.

V gene TRBV6-2 or TRBV6-3 combines with J gene TRBJ1-3; D may be TRBD1 (5 bases). Germline V gene lookup returns CDR1 MNHEY and CDR2 SVGEGT. The CDR3 sequence is 17 residues long. Trimming took 0 bases from V and 3 from J, leaving 15 bases between them. In DNA, the CDR3 is TGTGCCAGCAGTTACTCGAGATCCGGACACCTTGGAAACACCATATATTTT. Its protein product is CASSYSRSGHLGNTIYF.

CDR3 DNA sequence: TGTGCCAGCAGGTTCGGGACAGCAGATAATCAGCCCCAGCATTTT. Protein sequence: CASRFGTADNQPQHF. This chain uses TRBV2 with TRBJ1-5; 7 bases are a match to TRBD1. V was clipped by 6 bases and J by 4 bases; unmatched bases: 9. In germline, CDR1 is SNHLY, CDR2 FYNNEI. CDR3 size: 15 residues.

The rearrangement links TRBV7-9 to TRBJ2-1; the match to TRBD2 covers 10 bases. The CDR3 consists of 14 residues. Germline V lookup: CDR1 SEHNR, CDR2 FQNEAQ (reference sequence). The V segment lost 5 bases and the J segment 5 bases; nucleotides outside the gene matches: 3. The DNA for the CDR3 is TGTGCCAGCAGCGCCGGACTAGCGGACAATGAGCAGTTCTTC. It codes for CASSAGLADNEQFF. The whole variable domain, filled in from reference TRBV7-9 and TRBJ2-1, reads DTGVSQNPRHKITKRGQNVTFRCDPISEHNRLYWYRQTLGQGPEFLTYFQNEAQLEKSRLLSDRFSAERPKGSFSTLEIQRTEQGDSAMYLCASSAGLADNEQFFGPGTRLTVL.

About this clone: This sample also contains other DNA sequences that code for the same CDR3. The chain couples TRBV9 to TRBJ2-7; TRBD1 matches 7 bases. Germline CDR1 reads SGDLS; CDR2 reads YYNGEE. The CDR3 covers 14 residues. J was trimmed by 2 bases and V by 0 bases; bases with no gene match: 2. The CDR3 reads CASSVGTGTYEQYF. The CDR3 nucleotides are TGTGCCAGCAGCGTAGGGACAGGAACCTACGAGCAGTACTTC. The whole variable domain, filled in from reference TRBV9 and TRBJ2-7, reads DSGVTQTPKHLITATGQRVTLRCSPRSGDLSVYWYQQSLDQGLQFLIQYYNGEERAKGNILERFSAQQFPDLHSELNLSSLELGDSALYFCASSVGTGTYEQYFGPGTRLTVT.

V gene TRBV27 combines with J gene TRBJ2-1; no reliable D call. Trimming left V 3 bases short and J 2 bases short, with 11 bases between. Germline values: CDR1 MNHEY, CDR2 SMNVEV (reference sequence). This CDR3 is built from 15 residues. This chain's CDR3 is CASSFIAPAYNEQFF. The CDR3 nucleotides are TGTGCCAGCAGTTTTATAGCACCGGCCTACAATGAGCAGTTCTTC.

The chain is built from TRBV5-4 and TRBJ1-2; D is ambiguous. Trimming removed 0 bases at V and 4 bases at J, with 4 bases between. This CDR3 has 12 amino acids. Germline assignment: CDR1 SGHNT and CDR2 YYREEE (reference sequence). CDR3 DNA: TGTGCCAGCAGCTTGGGGCTCTATGGCTACACCTTC. This sequence encodes CASSLGLYGYTF.

V is TRBV7-2 and J is TRBJ1-2, with D unclear. Germline V gives CDR1 SGHTA, CDR2 FQGNSA. The CDR3 consists of 14 residues. Trimming took off 1 base at V and 2 bases at J, with 8 bases between the two ends. DNA of the CDR3: TGTGCCAGCAGCTTAGAGAACAGCAACTATGGCTACACCTTC. Amino acids: CASSLENSNYGYTF.

The sample holds a few counts of this clone. The chain recombines TRBV28 with TRBJ2-1, with a possible D match to TRBD2 (5 bases). Germline CDR1 reads MDHEN; CDR2 reads SYDVKM. CDR3 length: 13 residues. V lost 5 bases and J 6 bases, leaving 11 bases between the germline ends. CDR3 sequence reads: CASSMDSINEQFF. DNA for the CDR3: TGTGCCAGCAGTATGGACTCCATCAATGAGCAGTTCTTC.

V is TRBV6-5 and J is TRBJ2-7, with 11 bases aligning to TRBD2. The J segment lost 3 bases and the V segment lost 6 bases, leaving 7 bases of the junction unmatched. The CDR3 extends over 15 amino acids. The V gene's germline CDR1 is MNHEY and CDR2 SVGAGI. The CDR3 region has the DNA TGTGCCAGCAGGTTTGGAGGGACTAGCGGCTACGAGCAGTACTTC. Amino acid sequence: CASRFGGTSGYEQYF.

The rearrangement joins TRBV18 to TRBJ1-4; 7 nucleotides align to TRBD1. With V trimmed by 5 bases and J by 0 bases, 9 bases remained unmatched. The CDR3 is made up of 17 amino acids. Looked up from germline, CDR1 is KGHSH and CDR2 is LQKENI. Here the CDR3 reads CASSIQGNRPTNEKLFF. The CDR3 nucleotides read TGTGCCAGCTCAATACAGGGGAATCGGCCAACTAATGAAAAACTGTTTTTT.

This chain uses TRBV28 with TRBJ1-1; D is perhaps TRBD1 (6 bases). Germline CDR1 reads MDHEN; CDR2 reads SYDVKM. V shed 5 bases and J shed 3 bases, with 25 bases lying between them. The CDR3 sequence is 18 residues long. The CDR3 sequence: CASSPQSGGRKADTEAFF. CDR3 bases: TGTGCCAGCAGTCCACAATCCGGGGGGCGCAAGGCGGACACTGAAGCTTTCTTT.

Comments on this clone: The sample contains more than one DNA sequence encoding this CDR3. The chain uses TRBV14 and TRBJ2-1; D is unresolved. Between the trimmed V and J ends, which lost 1 base and 0 bases, there was a span of 7 bases. The CDR3 runs to 15 residues. The germline gives CDR1 SGHDN, CDR2 FVKESK. The CDR3 sequence: CASSQVWSSYNEQFF. CDR3 nucleotides: TGTGCCAGCAGCCAAGTGTGGAGCTCCTACAATGAGCAGTTCTTC.

This clone showed up just once. The genes are TRBV7-2 and TRBJ2-1; TRBD2 matches 10 bases. CDR1 and CDR2 from the germline V gene are SGHTA and FQGNSA. The CDR3 totals 19 residues. V lost 1 base to trimming and J lost 5 bases; unmatched junction nucleotides: 14. The CDR3: CASSLVSPASGRSHNEQFF. As DNA, the CDR3 is TGTGCCAGCAGCTTAGTATCTCCGGCTAGCGGGAGAAGCCACAATGAGCAGTTCTTC.

The chain carries TRBV7-2 and TRBJ2-7; TRBD2 matches 8 bases. This CDR3 contains 16 residues. CDR1 and CDR2 from the germline V gene are SGHTA and FQGNSA. Unmatched junction bases numbered 12, after V lost 5 bases and J lost 3 bases. CDR3 region: CASSQGAGGDFYEQYF. The CDR3 DNA follows: TGTGCCAGCAGCCAAGGGGCGGGAGGCGATTTCTACGAGCAGTACTTC.

The chain carries TRBV5-4 and TRBJ2-5; 7 bases agree with TRBD2. This CDR3 contains 16 residues. Trimming removed 5 bases from V and 1 base from J; junction bases left unmatched: 11. Looked up from germline, CDR1 is SGHNT and CDR2 is YYREEE (reference sequence). The CDR3 protein is CASRSGTTNFQETQYF. In nucleotides, the CDR3 is TGTGCCAGCAGGTCCGGGACTACGAATTTCCAAGAGACCCAGTACTTC.

The chain combines TRBV28 with TRBJ2-4; 7 nucleotides align to TRBD1. Per germline, CDR1 MDHEN and CDR2 SYDVKM. CDR3 length: 15 residues. V lost 6 bases to trimming and J lost 0 bases; unmatched junction nucleotides: 5. DNA of the CDR3: TGTGCCAGCAGAACGTACAGGGGAGCCAAAAACATTCAGTACTTC. Translation: CASRTYRGAKNIQYF.

Written as DNA, the CDR3 is TGTGCCAGCAGCCCGACTAGCGGGCGACATGAGCAGTTCTTC. This gives the protein CASSPTSGRHEQFF. The chain carries TRBV7-2 and TRBJ2-1, with 10 bases identical to TRBD2. Germline V gives CDR1 SGHTA, CDR2 FQGNSA. The CDR3 consists of 14 residues. V shed 5 bases, J shed 8 bases, and the junction held 6 bases outside the gene matches.

The V and J genes are TRBV28 and TRBJ1-1, with D maybe TRBD1 (6 bases). Deletions cut 4 bases from V and 7 bases from J, with 13 bases between. The CDR3 extends over 13 amino acids. CDR1 and CDR2 from the germline V gene are MDHEN and SYDVKM. CDR3 protein: CASSYREGGEAFF. The CDR3 nucleotides are TGTGCCAGCAGTTACAGGGAAGGCGGTGAAGCTTTCTTT.

The rearrangement joins TRBV7-2 to TRBJ1-5; unclear D gene. The ends were cut back, 5 bases at V and 6 bases at J, with 17 bases in the middle. The germline V gene has CDR1 SGHTA and CDR2 FQGNSA. The CDR3 totals 15 residues. The CDR3 coding sequence is TGTGCCAGCAGCCCCACCGACGCGGCTGGTCAGCCCCAGCATTTT. Translated, it gives CASSPTDAAGQPQHF. Using reference TRBV7-2 and TRBJ1-5 for the parts outside the CDR3, the full variable domain is GAGVSQSPSNKVTEKGKDVELRCDPISGHTALYWYRQSLGQGLEFLIYFQGNSAPDKSGLPSDRFSAERTGGSVSTLTIQRTQQEDSAVYLCASSPTDAAGQPQHFGDGTRLSIL.

The gene calls are TRBV5-1 and TRBJ2-1; 13 nucleotides align to TRBD2. Germline loops: CDR1 SGHRS, CDR2 YFSETQ. Germline trimming cut 0 bases from V and 7 bases from J; bases unmatched to any gene: 4. This CDR3 region has 16 residues. The CDR3 reads CASSLGTSGRSNEQFF. The CDR3 coding sequence is TGCGCCAGCAGCTTGGGGACTAGCGGGAGAAGTAATGAGCAGTTCTTC. The full variable domain, in which reference TRBV5-1 and TRBJ2-1 provide the parts outside the CDR3, is KAGVTQTPRYLIKTRGQQVTLSCSPISGHRSVSWYQQTPGQGLQFLFEYFSETQRNKGNFPGRFSGRQFSNSRSEMNVSTLELGDSALYLCASSLGTSGRSNEQFFGPGTRLTVL.